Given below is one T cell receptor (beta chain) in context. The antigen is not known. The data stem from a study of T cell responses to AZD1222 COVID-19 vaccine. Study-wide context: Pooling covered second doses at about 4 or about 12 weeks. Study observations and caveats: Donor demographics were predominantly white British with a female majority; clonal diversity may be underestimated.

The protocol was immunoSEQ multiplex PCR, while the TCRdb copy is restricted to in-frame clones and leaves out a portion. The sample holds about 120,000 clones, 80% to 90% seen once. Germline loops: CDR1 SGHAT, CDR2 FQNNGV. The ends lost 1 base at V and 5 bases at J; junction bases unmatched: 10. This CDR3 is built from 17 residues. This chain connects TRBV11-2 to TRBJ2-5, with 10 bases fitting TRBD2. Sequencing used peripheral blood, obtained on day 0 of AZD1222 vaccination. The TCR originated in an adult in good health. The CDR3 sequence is CASSLVPSGSGGETQYF. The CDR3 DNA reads TGTGCCAGCAGCTTAGTCCCTAGCGGGAGCGGTGGGGAGACCCAGTACTTC.